The present T cell receptor beta chain was sequenced within a study of T-cell memory formation after mild COVID-19. Whole-study context: Largely donor-specific sequence clusters came from a couple of donors.

As for this clonotype: Antigen: not known.

TCRdb reprocessed the 5' RACE reads with MiXCR, giving one entry per CDR3 protein. The table records fewer than 650,000 distinct CDR3 sequences, about 22% of them present only once. This CDR3 contains 13 residues. V shed 4 bases and J shed 5 bases, with 9 bases lying between them. Germline V gene lookup returns CDR1 SGHTA and CDR2 FQGTGA. Findings of the study overall: Clones which contracted sat mainly in CM and EM if CD4+, and in EMRA if CD8+. SARS-CoV-2 specificity of second-wave clones peaking day 37 was unconfirmed.

The sample taken for sequencing was PBMCs or a T cell subset sorted from them (not recorded which). The sequence was collected from an adult woman who had mild COVID-19 (a few samples of this study predate the infection). Cell type and time point are not known. J is TRBJ2-1 and V is TRBV7-3; no firm D call. CDR3 sequence: CASSSGMDNEQFF. As DNA, the CDR3 is TGTGCCAGCAGCTCAGGCATGGACAATGAGCAGTTCTTC.